This T cell receptor gamma chain appears in the sequencing data of a study of γδ T cells in repeated Plasmodium falciparum infection. Study details: Some Malian samples span acute malaria episodes; others come from no-transmission periods.

TCRdb re-called the multiplex PCR reads via CATT. The profile covers approximately 28,000 gamma-chain clones, with around 3% appearing a single time and around a third taken by the ten largest. Many counts were recorded for this clone. Its target is unknown. A read error is likely here: a far larger clone is one base away. The sample has other DNA sequences that encode this CDR3 too. The CDR3 extends over 17 amino acids. With 7 bases clipped from V and 0 bases from J, the junction kept 18 bases outside the gene matches. Germline V lookup: CDR1 GITISATS, CDR2 ISYDGTV (reference sequence). Points from the study as a whole: Repeated controlled infections reportedly drove waves of new clonotype selection in Vdelta2-negative, mostly Vdelta1+, gammadelta repertoires. Vgamma9/Vdelta2+ repertoires stayed stably polyclonal over time and infection. Compared with Australian children, Malian Vdelta2-negative repertoires seemed more clonal, less diverse, less shared.

Vgamma9/Vdelta2+ and Vdelta2-negative gammadelta T cells were flow-sorted from PBMC for bulk sequencing. This receptor was obtained from a pool of human donors (malaria-infected and uninfected, not separated). V gene TRGV9 combines with J gene TRGJ1 or TRGJ2. TCRdb does not report a J gene; here it was assigned by matching the DNA to germline references. The sample consisted of gamma-delta T cells from blood. CDR3: CALCLHNRQPNYYKKLF. For the CDR3, the DNA is TGTGCCTTGTGTCTCCACAACCGACAGCCGAATTATTATAAGAAACTCTTT.